This T cell receptor beta chain emerged from a study of blood T cell repertoires in COVID-19. Study-level information: Sites in the United States, Italy and Spain provided acute and convalescent COVID-19 samples. T cells, B-cell-depleted T cells, or PBMCs supplied cDNA or gDNA.

The CDR3 has 13 amino acids. The germline V gene has CDR1 SQVTM and CDR2 ANQGSEA. Trimming removed 5 bases at V and 5 bases at J, with 12 bases between. Source study methods: Cell counts per sample came from amplifying reference gene primers. Some clones are missing from TCRdb's copy, which holds only in-frame ones; the method was immunoSEQ multiplex PCR. V, J and clone size reflect that table, while D and trimming were determined from the DNA. This sample has around 50,000 clones; approximately 88% occur once, and the top ten carry 3.5%. The sequenced material came from peripheral blood. The TCR sequence derives from a human donor in a cohort sampled during active COVID-19. The V call is TRBV29-1, the J call TRBJ1-4; weak D call: TRBD1 (6 bases). CDR3 amino acids: CSVSGRGNEKLFF. The CDR3 DNA is TGCAGCGTTTCAGGCAGGGGCAATGAAAAACTGTTTTTT.